The 25 T cell receptor beta chains below were found in one sample sequenced in a study of human T cells and chemical hapten exposure. Using its own MiXCR run on the RACE reads, TCRdb lists one record per CDR3 protein. The data hold a few hundred thousand distinct CDR3 sequences, with about 6.9% observed a single time. Time point noted: patch test 2, 6 weeks after DPC sensitization. The treatment here: therapeutic diphenylcyclopropenone sensitization with weekly scalp DPC. Sequenced material: whole blood, taken in connection with sensitization to the hapten diphenylcyclopropenone (DPC). The source of these receptors is a woman aged 18-29 years with alopecia areata. Some clones in this sample may be carry-over from other donors' samples.

This chain connects TRBV4-1 to TRBJ2-3; TRBD1 or TRBD2 may be the D gene (6 bases each). Deletions cut 5 bases from V and 1 base from J, with 19 bases between. The CDR3 runs to 17 residues. In germline, CDR1 is MGHRA, CDR2 YSYEKL. The CDR3 DNA is TGCGCCAGCAGCGCACGGGGGCTAGCTCGCGGCACAGATACGCAGTATTTT. Translated, it gives CASSARGLARGTDTQYF.

In this sample, this clonotype turned up many times. The chain employs TRBV4-3 and TRBJ1-1; perhaps TRBD1 as D (5 bases). CDR3 length: 17 residues. Trimming removed 0 bases from V and 0 bases from J, with 14 bases in between. CDR1 is LGHNA, CDR2 YSLEER, per germline. CDR3 in amino acids: CASSQDDRRVLNTEAFF. The DNA for the CDR3 is TGCGCCAGCAGCCAAGACGACAGACGCGTCTTGAACACTGAAGCTTTCTTT.

CDR3 nucleotides: TGTGCCAGCAGCTTTCACCGGGACAGGGGACGCACAGATACGCAGTATTTT. This encodes CASSFHRDRGRTDTQYF. This sequence joins TRBV11-2 and TRBJ2-3, with TRBD1 matching over 10 bases. Trimming cost V 3 bases and J 1 base; bases outside gene matches: 7. The CDR3 sequence is 17 residues long. Germline lookup yields CDR1 SGHAT and CDR2 FQNNGV.

The chain recombines TRBV12-5 with TRBJ1-1, with D maybe TRBD1 (5 bases). V lost 2 bases and J lost 1, with 11 bases in between. The CDR3 has 15 amino acids. From germline, CDR1 is LGHNT and CDR2 FRNRAP. CDR3 in amino acids: CASGLNTGTNTEAFF. CDR3 coding DNA: TGTGCTAGTGGTTTGAACACAGGCACGAACACTGAAGCTTTCTTT. Full variable domain (missing parts from reference TRBV12-5 and TRBJ1-1): DARVTQTPRHKVTEMGQEVTMRCQPILGHNTVFWYRQTMMQGLELLAYFRNRAPLDDSGMPKDRFSAEMPDATLATLKIQPSEPRDSAVYFCASGLNTGTNTEAFFGQGTRLTVV.

Ten or more counts support this clonotype. The chain has TRBV12-3 or TRBV12-4 and TRBJ2-7; 9 nucleotides agree with TRBD2. J lost 7 bases, V lost 1 base, and 17 bases had no gene match. The CDR3 sequence is 18 residues long. This CDR3 is CASSLDPPGAGGKKEQYF. The DNA of the CDR3 is TGTGCCAGCAGTTTAGACCCCCCGGGGGCGGGGGGGAAGAAGGAGCAGTACTTC.

This clonotype has a handful of counts. The CDR3 is CASSPRPSGGAAVADTQYF. CDR3 nucleotide sequence: TGTGCCAGCTCACCAAGACCCAGCGGGGGGGCGGCAGTAGCAGATACGCAGTATTTT. The chain carries TRBV18 and TRBJ2-3, with 10 bases identical to TRBD2. Per the germline V gene, CDR1 is KGHSH and CDR2 is LQKENI. The J segment lost 4 bases and the V segment lost 2 bases, leaving 15 bases of the junction unmatched. The CDR3 covers 19 residues.

V usage is TRBV5-1 and J usage is TRBJ1-1, with D perhaps matching TRBD1 (6 bases). The V and J ends lost 6 bases and 5 bases respectively, with 20 bases between them. Germline CDR1 reads SGHRS; CDR2 reads YFSETQ. This CDR3 contains 15 residues. For the CDR3, the DNA is TGCGCCAGCAACCCGTTGGGACACGACGAGACTGAAGCTTTCTTT. Translating gives CASNPLGHDETEAFF.

This clonotype was observed a few times. The chain joins TRBV7-2 to TRBJ1-5, with no clear D. The length of the CDR3 is 13 residues. V lost 1 base and J lost 6, with 7 bases in between. Germline CDR1 reads SGHTA; CDR2 reads FQGNSA. CDR3 in amino acids: CASSLDSGQPQHF. For the CDR3, the DNA is TGTGCCAGCAGCTTAGACTCTGGTCAGCCCCAGCATTTT.

This clonotype came up a few times. This chain uses TRBV5-6 with TRBJ2-1; D call uncertain. The CDR3 is made up of 13 amino acids. The V end was cut by 1 base, the J end by 6 bases, with 8 bases between. Germline CDR1 is SGHDT and CDR2 is YYEEEE. CDR3 nucleotides: TGTGCCAGCAGCTTGCGGCTGTTCAATGAGCAGTTCTTC. Its translation is CASSLRLFNEQFF.

This clonotype has ten or more counts. This chain links TRBV6-1 with TRBJ1-5; D gene ambiguous. CDR3 length: 16 residues. V was cut by 2 bases and J by 0 bases, with 11 bases left in between. The germline CDR1 and CDR2 sequences are MNHNS and SASEGT. The CDR3 sequence: CASSENWGNSNQPQHF. CDR3 nucleotides: TGTGCCAGCAGTGAAAATTGGGGAAATAGCAATCAGCCCCAGCATTTT.

This clonotype has only a few counts. This chain connects TRBV24-1 to TRBJ2-5, with 8 bases that match TRBD1. The CDR3 has 13 residues. J lost 4 bases, V lost 4 bases, and 1 base had no gene match. Per the germline V gene, CDR1 is KGHDR and CDR2 is SFDVKD. The CDR3 sequence: CATSDDRGETQYF. CDR3 DNA: TGTGCCACCAGTGACGACAGGGGAGAGACCCAGTACTTC.

There are many counts of this clonotype. V and J are TRBV7-9 and TRBJ2-3; D is unresolved. Germline V gives CDR1 SEHNR, CDR2 FQNEAQ (reference sequence). The V and J ends lost 5 bases and 2 bases respectively, with 5 bases between them. There are 12 residues in the CDR3. The CDR3 here is CASSGDTDTQYF. CDR3 nucleotide sequence: TGTGCCAGCAGCGGGGACACAGATACGCAGTATTTT.

This clonotype was detected a few times. This chain connects TRBV27 to TRBJ2-7; D call uncertain. This CDR3 region has 16 residues. The V end was cut by 0 bases, the J end by 5 bases, with 17 bases between. The germline CDR1 and CDR2 sequences are MNHEY and SMNVEV (reference sequence). Here the CDR3 DNA reads TGTGCCAGCAGTTTATCTGCCGGCATTCAGGCCCACGAGCAGTACTTC. Protein: CASSLSAGIQAHEQYF.

This clonotype occurred many times. The chain carries TRBV14 and TRBJ1-1; D is unclear. Trimming took off 4 bases at V and 3 bases at J, with 9 bases between the two ends. CDR1 is SGHDN and CDR2 is FVKESK in the germline V gene. The CDR3 runs 13 residues. This chain's CDR3 is CASSPQVYTEAFF. CDR3 DNA sequence: TGTGCCAGCAGCCCCCAGGTTTACACTGAAGCTTTCTTT.

There are a few counts of this clonotype. The V call is TRBV20-1, the J call TRBJ1-6, with a possible D match to TRBD1 (6 bases). The ends were cut back, 5 bases at V and 0 bases at J, with 23 bases in the middle. Germline V gene lookup returns CDR1 DFQATT and CDR2 SNEGSKA (reference sequence). The CDR3 sequence is 19 residues long. CDR3 amino acids: CSAGTGQILSGSYNSPLHF. The CDR3 nucleotides are TGCAGTGCTGGGACTGGACAGATTCTATCGGGCTCCTATAATTCACCCCTCCACTTT.

The CDR3 loop reads CASSLRGLEYEKLFF. The CDR3 DNA reads TGTGCCAGCAGCTTGCGCGGGCTAGAGTATGAAAAACTGTTTTTT. This sequence joins TRBV9 and TRBJ1-4; the D is unclear. With 4 bases removed from V and 6 bases from J, the gap between germline ends came to 16 bases. The CDR3 covers 15 residues. The V gene's germline CDR1 is SGDLS and CDR2 YYNGEE.

This clonotype has a count of ten or more. CDR3 sequence reads: CATSARGTDTQYF. CDR3 sequence (DNA): TGTGCCACCAGTGCCAGGGGTACAGATACGCAGTATTTT. This chain links TRBV24-1 with TRBJ2-3, with D possibly matching TRBD1 (6 bases). The CDR3 totals 13 residues. CDR1 is KGHDR and CDR2 is SFDVKD in the germline V gene. Deletions cut 5 bases from V and 3 bases from J, with 8 bases between.

This clonotype was found a few times. V is TRBV11-1 and J is TRBJ1-1; 10 bases fit TRBD1. CDR1 and CDR2 (germline): SGHAT, FQDESV (reference sequence). V lost 5 bases, J lost 8 bases, and 11 bases stayed unmatched. The CDR3 runs 15 residues. CDR3 nucleotides: TGTGCCAGCAGCCTACGTGACAGGGGGCCCAAGGAAGCTTTCTTT. As protein: CASSLRDRGPKEAFF.

J is TRBJ2-7 and V is TRBV20-1, with 7 nucleotides matching TRBD1. Per the germline V gene, CDR1 is DFQATT and CDR2 is SNEGSKA (reference sequence). The CDR3 has 13 residues. J was trimmed by 7 bases and V by 2 bases; bases with no gene match: 8. The CDR3 DNA sequence: TGCAGTGCTAGACCCGACAGGGTTTGGGAGCAGTACTTC. It encodes CSARPDRVWEQYF.

The chain joins TRBV6-1 to TRBJ1-1; 8 nucleotides line up with TRBD1. V lost 6 bases, J lost 4 bases, and 10 bases stayed unmatched. CDR1 is MNHNS, CDR2 SASEGT, per germline. CDR3 length equals 15 residues. Written as DNA, the CDR3 is TGTGCCAGCAGAGGCTTTGGACAGGGATCCACTGAAGCTTTCTTT. It translates to CASRGFGQGSTEAFF.

This clonotype appeared many times. The chain is built from TRBV7-6 and TRBJ1-3; D not certain. Germline loops: CDR1 SGHVS, CDR2 FNYEAQ. Trimming left V 5 bases short and J 0 bases short, with 14 bases between. The CDR3 has 16 residues. CDR3 DNA sequence: TGTGCCAGCAGCCCCCTCGCGGGGAGCTCTGGAAACACCATATATTTT. Translation gives CASSPLAGSSGNTIYF.

The CDR3 coding sequence is TGTGCCAGCAGCTTGGGTGACAGGGCCTTTGGTTTCTTT. It specifies CASSLGDRAFGFF. The chain uses TRBV5-6 and TRBJ1-1, with 7 bases that match TRBD1. The CDR3 totals 13 residues. V was pared by 0 bases and J by 13 bases, with 9 bases of the junction left unmatched. CDR1 SGHDT and CDR2 YYEEEE come from the germline V gene.

The table lists this clonotype with many counts. The CDR3 reads CASSYGDSSSYEQYF. In DNA, the CDR3 is TGTGCCAGCAGTTACGGGGACAGCAGCTCCTACGAGCAGTACTTC. J is TRBJ2-7 and V is TRBV6-5; 7 bases are a match to TRBD1. The junction had 4 bases not matched to a gene; V was cut back by 2 bases and J by 0 bases. Germline V gene data show CDR1 as MNHEY and CDR2 as SVGAGI. The CDR3 length is 15 residues.

Only a few counts were recorded for this clonotype. The V call is TRBV20-1, the J call TRBJ1-4, with D uncertain. The CDR3 runs to 14 residues. V was pared by 0 bases and J by 7 bases, with 12 bases between. Germline assignment: CDR1 DFQATT and CDR2 SNEGSKA (reference sequence). As DNA, the CDR3 is TGCAGTGCTAGAGAGGGTTTTCCCGGTGAAAAACTGTTTTTT. Translating gives CSAREGFPGEKLFF.

This clonotype came up many times. This chain connects TRBV12-3 or TRBV12-4 to TRBJ1-4; D unresolved. Trimming removed 6 bases at V and 8 bases at J, with 7 bases between. The CDR3 extends over 11 amino acids. CDR3 sequence reads: CASRPREKLFF. The CDR3 DNA is TGTGCCAGCAGGCCTAGGGAAAAACTGTTTTTT.